The 18 T cell receptor beta chains below were found in one sample sequenced in a study of blood T cell repertoires in COVID-19. This table comes from immunoSEQ multiplex PCR, and its TCRdb copy is limited to in-frame clones, with some not included. Counted here are fewer than 350,000 clones, 89% occurring once; the ten biggest clones make up around 9.5%. Input material: PBMCs or T cells enriched from blood (not recorded which). The receptors stem from a woman in her thirties or forties who had recovered from COVID-19.

The gene calls are TRBV10-3 and TRBJ2-5; maybe TRBD2 (7 bases). In germline, CDR1 is ENHRY, CDR2 SYGVKD. The germline V and J ends were trimmed by 4 bases and 5 bases, with 11 bases remaining between them. This CDR3 spans 13 amino acids. The CDR3, as DNA: TGTGCCATCAGTGGGGGGGGCCGGGAGACCCAGTACTTC. This gives the protein CAISGGGRETQYF.

This chain connects TRBV5-1 to TRBJ1-4; 7 nucleotides line up with TRBD1. The V and J ends lost 2 bases and 0 bases, in that order; junction bases with no gene match: 1. Germline CDR1 reads SGHRS; CDR2 reads YFSETQ. The length of the CDR3 is 15 residues. CDR3 nucleotides: TGCGCCAGCAGCTTAGGGACAGCAACTAATGAAAAACTGTTTTTT. Translated, it gives CASSLGTATNEKLFF.

This clone showed up just a few times. V usage is TRBV24-1 and J usage is TRBJ2-7, with 8 bases matching TRBD1. The junction had 8 bases not matched to a gene; V was cut back by 4 bases and J by 4 bases. The CDR3 has 15 amino acids. Germline V gene sequence: CDR1 KGHDR, CDR2 SFDVKD. The CDR3 DNA follows: TGTGCCACCAGTGACCCCGCAGGGGGCATGTACGAGCAGTACTTC. Its protein product is CATSDPAGGMYEQYF.

This clone was found once. J is TRBJ2-7 and V is TRBV30; the match to TRBD1 covers 10 bases. CDR1 and CDR2 (germline): GTSNPN, SVGIG (reference sequence). Germline trimming cut 2 bases from V and 5 bases from J; bases unmatched to any gene: 6. The CDR3 length is 14 residues. The CDR3 nucleotides are TGTGCCTGGAGTAAGGACAGGGGGATCGACGAGCAGTACTTC. Translation gives CAWSKDRGIDEQYF. Full variable domain (missing parts from reference TRBV30 and TRBJ2-7): SQTIHQWPATLVQPVGSPLSLECTVEGTSNPNLYWYRQAAGRGLQLLFYSVGIGQISSEVPQNLSASRPQDRQFILSSKKLLLSDSGFYLCAWSKDRGIDEQYFGPGTRLTVT.

The CDR3 nucleotides read TGTGCCAGCAGTTACACAGGTCAGGGGGCTGGAAACACCATATATTTT. This gives the protein CASSYTGQGAGNTIYF. The chain has TRBV6-5 and TRBJ1-3; the match to TRBD1 covers 7 bases. Losses at the gene ends were 2 bases for V and 2 bases for J; bases not matched to a gene: 6. CDR1 is MNHEY, CDR2 SVGAGI, per germline. The CDR3 covers 16 residues.

The genes are TRBV7-9 and TRBJ1-4; no firm D call. V lost 5 bases, J lost 5 bases, and 9 bases lay in between. The CDR3 extends over 13 amino acids. The germline CDR1 and CDR2 sequences are SEHNR and FQNEAQ (reference sequence). DNA for the CDR3: TGTGCCAGCAGCCCCGGGATAAATGAAAAACTGTTTTTT. Translation: CASSPGINEKLFF.

The chain employs TRBV15 and TRBJ2-7; possible D gene TRBD2, 6 bases. Per the germline V gene, CDR1 is LNHNV and CDR2 is YYDKDF (reference sequence). The CDR3 length is 19 residues. Trimming took 1 base from V and 3 from J, leaving 25 bases between them. The CDR3 region is CATSRGPPGIGEGGYEQYF. CDR3 nucleotides: TGTGCCACCAGCAGAGGCCCCCCGGGTATCGGAGAGGGAGGCTACGAGCAGTACTTC.

CDR3: CASSLGDRDTGELFF. Here the CDR3 DNA reads TGTGCCAGCAGCTTGGGGGACAGGGACACCGGGGAGCTGTTTTTT. The J gene is TRBJ2-2, the V gene TRBV5-4, with 9 bases identical to TRBD1. The CDR3 covers 15 residues. Germline V gives CDR1 SGHNT, CDR2 YYREEE (reference sequence). The junction had 0 bases not matched to a gene; V was cut back by 0 bases and J by 3 bases.

In regard to this clone: The sample has other DNA sequences that encode this CDR3 too. The chain is built from TRBV28 and TRBJ1-6, with a weak D call TRBD1 (5 bases). Germline V gene lookup returns CDR1 MDHEN and CDR2 SYDVKM. The CDR3 is 14 residues long. V was clipped by 6 bases and J by 7 bases, with 13 bases between them. In DNA form, the CDR3 reads TGTGCCAGCAGCCTGGGGGGTTCGAATTCACCCCTCCACTTT. Translation: CASSLGGSNSPLHF.

This sequence joins TRBV24-1 and TRBJ1-1; maybe TRBD1 (5 bases). This CDR3 has 13 residues. Germline values: CDR1 KGHDR, CDR2 SFDVKD. V was trimmed by 5 bases and J by 3 bases, leaving 9 bases between them. In nucleotides, the CDR3 is TGTGCCACCAGTGGGGCAGGGTACACTGAAGCTTTCTTT. Translated: CATSGAGYTEAFF.

This rearrangement joins TRBV9 to TRBJ2-3; D possibly corresponds to TRBD2 (5 bases). The germline CDR1 and CDR2 sequences are SGDLS and YYNGEE. With 8 bases removed from V and 2 bases from J, the gap between germline ends came to 12 bases. There are 13 residues in the CDR3. CDR3 amino acids: CASNTRDTDTQYF. In DNA, the CDR3 is TGTGCCAGTAACACTAGGGACACAGATACGCAGTATTTT.

This clone has more than one count but fewer than ten. The chain has TRBV5-1 and TRBJ2-7, with no clear D. Germline-derived CDR1 and CDR2 are SGHRS and YFSETQ. Trimming took 4 bases from V and 0 from J, leaving 8 bases between them. The CDR3 spans 13 residues. CDR3 nucleotide sequence: TGCGCCAGCAGCGATACAAACTCCTACGAGCAGTACTTC. Its translation is CASSDTNSYEQYF.

This clone was observed a single time. The chain carries TRBV12-5 and TRBJ2-2; D may be TRBD2 (5 bases). The CDR3 consists of 17 residues. Trimming took off 6 bases at V and 3 bases at J, with 20 bases between the two ends. In germline, CDR1 is LGHNT, CDR2 FRNRAP. The chain's CDR3 is CASGSAPKTSDTGELFF. The CDR3 DNA reads TGTGCTAGTGGCTCCGCGCCCAAAACTAGTGACACCGGGGAGCTGTTTTTT.

The V and J genes are TRBV9 and TRBJ1-1, with D possibly being TRBD1 (5 bases). V lost 4 bases to trimming and J lost 0 bases, with 7 bases between them. Germline V gene sequence: CDR1 SGDLS, CDR2 YYNGEE. This CDR3 is built from 13 residues. The CDR3 bases are TGTGCCAGCAGCAGGGGTATGAACACTGAAGCTTTCTTT. Its protein is CASSRGMNTEAFF.

The chain carries TRBV28 and TRBJ2-7; 9 bases agree with TRBD1. V lost 5 bases, J lost 2 bases, and 1 base stayed unmatched. The germline V gene has CDR1 MDHEN and CDR2 SYDVKM. The CDR3 consists of 13 residues. For the CDR3, the DNA is TGTGCCAGCAGTGGGACAGGGACCTACGAGCAGTACTTC. Amino acids: CASSGTGTYEQYF.

This CDR3 is CASSEALPGQIIYNEQFF. The CDR3 DNA follows: TGTGCCAGCAGTGAAGCGCTTCCGGGACAGATAATATACAATGAGCAGTTCTTC. The V call is TRBV2, the J call TRBJ2-1; 7 nucleotides align to TRBD1. Germline trimming cut 0 bases from V and 4 bases from J; bases unmatched to any gene: 12. The CDR3 is 18 amino acids. Germline V gene lookup returns CDR1 SNHLY and CDR2 FYNNEI. Drawing the rest from reference TRBV2 and TRBJ2-1, the complete variable domain is EPEVTQTPSHQVTQMGQEVILRCVPISNHLYFYWYRQILGQKVEFLVSFYNNEISEKSEIFDDQFSVERPDGSNFTLKIRSTKLEDSAMYFCASSEALPGQIIYNEQFFGPGTRLTVL.

This rearrangement joins TRBV4-3 to TRBJ2-7; the match to TRBD2 covers 7 bases. Germline CDR1 and CDR2: LGHNA and YSLEER. J lost 5 bases, V lost 1 base, and 8 bases had no gene match. The CDR3 totals 15 residues. CDR3 residues: CASSQGAGAHDEQYF. The CDR3, as DNA: TGCGCCAGCAGCCAAGGTGCGGGAGCTCACGACGAGCAGTACTTC.

This chain links TRBV6-5 with TRBJ1-3, with 7 bases matching TRBD1. The CDR3 loop spans 13 amino acids. The germline gives CDR1 MNHEY, CDR2 SVGAGI. V lost 5 bases and J lost 6; bases outside the gene matches: 4. The CDR3, as DNA: TGTGCCAGCAGTAGGGACAGAGAAAACACCATATATTTT. Its protein is CASSRDRENTIYF.